This TCR beta chain was recovered during a study of cytomegalovirus exposure and HLA in healthy donors. On the study more broadly: Approximately 190 million T cells yielded some 120 million unique TCR beta sequences in earlier analysis.

There are 14 residues in the CDR3. CDR1 and CDR2 (germline): MNHEY, SVGAGI. V trimming: 5 bases; J trimming: 6 bases; junction bases outside the gene matches: 3. Not recorded for this donor was the CMV serostatus. A multiplex PCR was run with 60 Vbeta primers and 13 Jbeta primers. Assay: immunoSEQ multiplex PCR; the TCRdb copy retains only in-frame clones and omits some. The sample yields about 91,000 clones, around 64% seen once. Source material: PBMCs. This chain joins TRBV6-5 and TRBJ1-6; TRBD1 matches 8 bases. This sequence originates from a human donor in good health. This chain's CDR3 is CASSDRGGNSPLHF. CDR3 coding DNA: TGTGCCAGCAGTGACAGGGGTGGTAATTCACCCCTCCACTTT.